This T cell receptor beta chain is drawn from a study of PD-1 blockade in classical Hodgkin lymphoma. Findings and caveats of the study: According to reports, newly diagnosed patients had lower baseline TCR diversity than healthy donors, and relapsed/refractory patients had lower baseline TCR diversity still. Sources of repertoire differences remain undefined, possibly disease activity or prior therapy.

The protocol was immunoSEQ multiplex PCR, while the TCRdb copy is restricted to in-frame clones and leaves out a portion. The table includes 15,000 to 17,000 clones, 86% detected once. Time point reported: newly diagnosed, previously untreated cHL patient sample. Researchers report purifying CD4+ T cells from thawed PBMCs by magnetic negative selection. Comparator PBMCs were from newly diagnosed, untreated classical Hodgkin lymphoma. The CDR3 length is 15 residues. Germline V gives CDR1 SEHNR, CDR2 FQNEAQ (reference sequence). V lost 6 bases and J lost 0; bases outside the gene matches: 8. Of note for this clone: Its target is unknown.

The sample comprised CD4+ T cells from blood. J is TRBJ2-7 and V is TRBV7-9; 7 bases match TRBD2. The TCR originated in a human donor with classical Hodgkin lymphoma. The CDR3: CASRSTGTTSYEQYF. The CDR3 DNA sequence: TGTGCCAGCAGGTCGACGGGGACTACCTCCTACGAGCAGTACTTC.